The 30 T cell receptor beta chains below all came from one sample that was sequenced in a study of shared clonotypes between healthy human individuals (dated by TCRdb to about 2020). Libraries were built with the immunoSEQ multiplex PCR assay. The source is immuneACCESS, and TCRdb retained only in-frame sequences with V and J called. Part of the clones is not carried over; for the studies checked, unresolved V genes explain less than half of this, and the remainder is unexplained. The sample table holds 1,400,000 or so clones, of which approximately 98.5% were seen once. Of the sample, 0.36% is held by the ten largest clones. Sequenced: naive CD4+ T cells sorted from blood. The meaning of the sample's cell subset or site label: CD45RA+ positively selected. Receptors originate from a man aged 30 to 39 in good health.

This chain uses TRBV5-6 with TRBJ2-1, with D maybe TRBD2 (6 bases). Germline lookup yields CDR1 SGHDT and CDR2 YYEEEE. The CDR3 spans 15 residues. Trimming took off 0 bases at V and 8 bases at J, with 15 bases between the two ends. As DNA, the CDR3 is TGTGCCAGCAGCTTGGGACCGGGAGTCTGGGATGAGCAGTTCTTC. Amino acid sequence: CASSLGPGVWDEQFF.

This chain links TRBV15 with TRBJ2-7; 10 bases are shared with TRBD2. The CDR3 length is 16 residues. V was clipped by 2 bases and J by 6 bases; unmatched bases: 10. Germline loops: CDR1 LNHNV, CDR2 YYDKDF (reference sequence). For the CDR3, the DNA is TGTGCCACCAGCAGAACAGCGGGAGGGGGTAGGGGCGAGCAGTACTTC. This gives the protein CATSRTAGGGRGEQYF.

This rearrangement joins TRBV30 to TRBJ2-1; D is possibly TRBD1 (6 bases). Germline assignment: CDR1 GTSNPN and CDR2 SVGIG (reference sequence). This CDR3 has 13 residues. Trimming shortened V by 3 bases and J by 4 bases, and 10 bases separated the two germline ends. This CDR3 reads CAWSGTPYNEQFF. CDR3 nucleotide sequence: TGTGCCTGGAGCGGGACACCTTACAATGAGCAGTTCTTC.

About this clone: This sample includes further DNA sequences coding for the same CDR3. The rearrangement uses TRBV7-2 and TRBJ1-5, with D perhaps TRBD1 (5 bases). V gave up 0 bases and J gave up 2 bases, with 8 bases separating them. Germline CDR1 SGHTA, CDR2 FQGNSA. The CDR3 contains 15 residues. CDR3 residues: CASSLAGTGNQPQHF. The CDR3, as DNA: TGTGCCAGCAGCTTAGCAGGGACTGGCAATCAGCCCCAGCATTTT.

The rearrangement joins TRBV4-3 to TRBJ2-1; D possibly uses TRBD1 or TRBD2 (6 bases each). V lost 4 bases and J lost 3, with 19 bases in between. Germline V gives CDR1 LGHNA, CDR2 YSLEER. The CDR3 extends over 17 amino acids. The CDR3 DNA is TGCGCCAGCAGCCTTAAGGAGGGCAGGGGTGGCTACAATGAGCAGTTCTTC. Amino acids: CASSLKEGRGGYNEQFF.

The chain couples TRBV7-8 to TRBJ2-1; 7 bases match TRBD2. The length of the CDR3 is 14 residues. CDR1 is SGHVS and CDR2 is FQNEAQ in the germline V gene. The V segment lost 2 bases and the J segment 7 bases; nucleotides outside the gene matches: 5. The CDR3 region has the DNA TGTGCCAGCAGCTTATATTCCGGGAGGAATGAGCAGTTCTTC. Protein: CASSLYSGRNEQFF. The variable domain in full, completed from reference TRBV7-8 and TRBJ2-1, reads GAGVSQSPRYKVAKRGQDVALRCDPISGHVSLFWYQQALGQGPEFLTYFQNEAQLDKSGLPSDRFFAERPEGSVSTLKIQRTQQEDSAVYLCASSLYSGRNEQFFGPGTRLTVL.

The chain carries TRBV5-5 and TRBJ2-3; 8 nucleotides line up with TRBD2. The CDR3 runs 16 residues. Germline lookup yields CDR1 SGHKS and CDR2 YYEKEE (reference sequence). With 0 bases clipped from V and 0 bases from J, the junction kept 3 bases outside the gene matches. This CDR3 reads CASSLGLAKSTDTQYF. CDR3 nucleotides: TGTGCCAGCAGCTTGGGACTAGCGAAAAGCACAGATACGCAGTATTTT.

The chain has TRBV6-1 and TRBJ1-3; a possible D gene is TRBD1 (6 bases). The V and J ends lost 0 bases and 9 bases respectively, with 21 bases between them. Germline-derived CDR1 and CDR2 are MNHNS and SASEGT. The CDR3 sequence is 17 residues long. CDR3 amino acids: CASSEALQAYVQGTIYF. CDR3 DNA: TGTGCCAGCAGTGAAGCGCTTCAGGCATACGTACAGGGCACCATATATTTT.

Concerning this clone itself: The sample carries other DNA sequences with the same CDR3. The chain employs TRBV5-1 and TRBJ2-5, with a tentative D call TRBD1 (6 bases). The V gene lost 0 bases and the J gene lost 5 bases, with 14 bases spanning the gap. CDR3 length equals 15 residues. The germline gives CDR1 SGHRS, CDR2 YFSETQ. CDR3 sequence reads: CASSLVGGLGETQYF. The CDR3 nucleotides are TGCGCCAGCAGCTTGGTTGGGGGCCTAGGGGAGACCCAGTACTTC.

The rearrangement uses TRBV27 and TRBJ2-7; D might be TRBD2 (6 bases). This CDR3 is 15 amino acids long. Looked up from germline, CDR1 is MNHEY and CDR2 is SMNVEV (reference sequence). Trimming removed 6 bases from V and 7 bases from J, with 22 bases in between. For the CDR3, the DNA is TGTGCCAGCAGGACGATCCGGGACCTCGGGGGTGAGCAGTACTTC. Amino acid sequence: CASRTIRDLGGEQYF.

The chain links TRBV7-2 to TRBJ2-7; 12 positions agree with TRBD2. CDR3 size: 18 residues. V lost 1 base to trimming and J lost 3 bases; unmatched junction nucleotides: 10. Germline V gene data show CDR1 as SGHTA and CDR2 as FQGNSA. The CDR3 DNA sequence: TGTGCCAGCAGCTTAGGTACGGCTAGCGGGAGGGCCGTCTACGAGCAGTACTTC. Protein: CASSLGTASGRAVYEQYF.

The CDR3 DNA follows: TGTGCCAGCAGTTACACCTCAGGGACGACTGAAGCTTTCTTT. It yields the protein CASSYTSGTTEAFF. The V call is TRBV6-5, the J call TRBJ1-1, with a tentative D call TRBD1 (5 bases). The CDR3 has 14 residues. Germline V gene sequence: CDR1 MNHEY, CDR2 SVGAGI. Trimming cost V 2 bases and J 5 bases, with 12 bases left between them.

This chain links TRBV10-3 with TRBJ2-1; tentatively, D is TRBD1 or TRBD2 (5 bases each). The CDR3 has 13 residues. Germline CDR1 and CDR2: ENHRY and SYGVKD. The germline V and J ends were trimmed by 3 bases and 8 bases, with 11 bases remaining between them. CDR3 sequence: CAISESGLDEQFF. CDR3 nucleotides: TGTGCCATCAGTGAATCGGGGCTCGATGAGCAGTTCTTC.

The CDR3 nucleotides are TGTGCCAGTAGTCTGAGACTAGCGTTCAATGAGCAGTTCTTC. Protein: CASSLRLAFNEQFF. V usage is TRBV19 and J usage is TRBJ2-1, with 8 bases fitting TRBD2. Trimming cost V 5 bases and J 6 bases; bases outside gene matches: 6. Germline CDR1 and CDR2: LNHDA and SQIVND (reference sequence). The CDR3 is 14 amino acids. Drawing the rest from reference TRBV19 and TRBJ2-1, the complete variable domain is DGGITQSPKYLFRKEGQNVTLSCEQNLNHDAMYWYRQDPGQGLRLIYYSQIVNDFQKGDIAEGYSVSREKKESFPLTVTSAQKNPTAFYLCASSLRLAFNEQFFGPGTRLTVL.

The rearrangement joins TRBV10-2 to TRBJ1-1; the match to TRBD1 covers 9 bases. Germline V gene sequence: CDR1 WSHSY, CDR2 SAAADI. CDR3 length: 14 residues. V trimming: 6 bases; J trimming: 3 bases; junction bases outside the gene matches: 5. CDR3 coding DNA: TGCGCCAGCAGCTCGGGACAGGGATACACTGAAGCTTTCTTT. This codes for CASSSGQGYTEAFF.

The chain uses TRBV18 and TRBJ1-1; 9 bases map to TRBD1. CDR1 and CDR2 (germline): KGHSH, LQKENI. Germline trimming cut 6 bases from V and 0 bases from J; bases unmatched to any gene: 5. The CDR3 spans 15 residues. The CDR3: CASSTGGVMNTEAFF. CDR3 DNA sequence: TGTGCCAGCTCGACAGGGGGGGTCATGAACACTGAAGCTTTCTTT.

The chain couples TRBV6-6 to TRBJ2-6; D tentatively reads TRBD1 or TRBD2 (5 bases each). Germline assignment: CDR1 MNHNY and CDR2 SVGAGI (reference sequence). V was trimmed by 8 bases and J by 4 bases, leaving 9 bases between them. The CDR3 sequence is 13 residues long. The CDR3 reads CASSGPGANVLTF. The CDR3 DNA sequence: TGTGCCAGCTCGGGGCCCGGGGCCAACGTCCTGACTTTC.

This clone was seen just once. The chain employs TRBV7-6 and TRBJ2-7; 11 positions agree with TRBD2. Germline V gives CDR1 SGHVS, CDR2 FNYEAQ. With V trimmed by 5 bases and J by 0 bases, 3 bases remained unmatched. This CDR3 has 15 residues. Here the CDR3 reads CASSRTSGSSYEQYF. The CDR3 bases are TGTGCCAGCAGCCGAACTAGCGGGAGCTCCTACGAGCAGTACTTC.

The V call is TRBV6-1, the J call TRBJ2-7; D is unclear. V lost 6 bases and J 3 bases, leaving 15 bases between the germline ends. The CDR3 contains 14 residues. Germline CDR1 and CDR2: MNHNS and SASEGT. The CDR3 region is CASRPRSTDYEQYF. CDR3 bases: TGTGCCAGCAGACCCCGGAGCACTGACTACGAGCAGTACTTC.

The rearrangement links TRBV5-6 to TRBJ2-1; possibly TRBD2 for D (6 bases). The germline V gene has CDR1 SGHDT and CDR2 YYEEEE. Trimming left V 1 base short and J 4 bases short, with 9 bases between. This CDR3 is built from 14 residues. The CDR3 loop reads CASSLLREYNEQFF. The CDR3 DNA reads TGTGCCAGCAGCTTGCTACGGGAGTACAATGAGCAGTTCTTC.

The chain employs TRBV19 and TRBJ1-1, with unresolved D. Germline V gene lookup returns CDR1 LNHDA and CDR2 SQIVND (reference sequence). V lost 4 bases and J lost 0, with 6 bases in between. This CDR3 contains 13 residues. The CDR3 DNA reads TGTGCCAGTAGTAACTCCATGAACACTGAAGCTTTCTTT. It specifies CASSNSMNTEAFF.

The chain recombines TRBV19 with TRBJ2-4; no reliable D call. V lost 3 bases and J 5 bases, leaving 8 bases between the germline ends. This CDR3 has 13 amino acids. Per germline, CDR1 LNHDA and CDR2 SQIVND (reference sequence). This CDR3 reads CASSIIVENIQYF. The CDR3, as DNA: TGTGCCAGTAGTATTATTGTGGAAAACATTCAGTACTTC.

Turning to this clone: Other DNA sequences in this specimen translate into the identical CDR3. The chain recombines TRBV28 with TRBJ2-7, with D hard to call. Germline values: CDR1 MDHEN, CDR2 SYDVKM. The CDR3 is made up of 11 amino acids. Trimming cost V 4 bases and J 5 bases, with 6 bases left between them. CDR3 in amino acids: CASSYRDEQYF. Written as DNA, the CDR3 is TGTGCCAGCAGTTATCGGGACGAGCAGTACTTC.

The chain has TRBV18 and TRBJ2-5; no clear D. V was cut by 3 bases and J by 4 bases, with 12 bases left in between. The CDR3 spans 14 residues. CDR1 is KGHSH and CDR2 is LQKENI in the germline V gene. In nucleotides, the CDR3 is TGTGCCAGCTCACCTCTTTCGGGTCCAGAGACCCAGTACTTC. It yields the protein CASSPLSGPETQYF.

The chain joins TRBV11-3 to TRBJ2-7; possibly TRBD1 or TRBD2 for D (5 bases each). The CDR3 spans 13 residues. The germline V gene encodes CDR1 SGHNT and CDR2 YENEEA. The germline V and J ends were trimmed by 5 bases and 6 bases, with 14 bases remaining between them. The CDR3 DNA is TGTGCCAGCAGCGACAAAACTAGGGGCGAGCAGTACTTC. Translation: CASSDKTRGEQYF.

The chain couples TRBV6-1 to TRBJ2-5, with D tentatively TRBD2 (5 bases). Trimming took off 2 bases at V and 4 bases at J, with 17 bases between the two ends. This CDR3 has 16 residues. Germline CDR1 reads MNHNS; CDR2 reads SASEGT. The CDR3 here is CASSETAGRAGETQYF. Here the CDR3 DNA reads TGTGCCAGCAGTGAAACAGCTGGTAGGGCGGGAGAGACCCAGTACTTC.

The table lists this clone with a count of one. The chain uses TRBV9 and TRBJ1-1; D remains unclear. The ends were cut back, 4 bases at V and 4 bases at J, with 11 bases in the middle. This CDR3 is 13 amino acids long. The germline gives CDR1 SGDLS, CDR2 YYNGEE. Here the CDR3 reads CASSSNTVTEAFF. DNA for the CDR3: TGTGCCAGCAGCTCTAATACGGTCACTGAAGCTTTCTTT.

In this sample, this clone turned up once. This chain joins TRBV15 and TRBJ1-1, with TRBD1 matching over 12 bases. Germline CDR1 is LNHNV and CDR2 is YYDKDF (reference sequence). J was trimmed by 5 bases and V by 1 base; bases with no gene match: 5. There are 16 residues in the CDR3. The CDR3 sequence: CATSRGDRGPATEAFF. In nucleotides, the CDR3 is TGTGCCACCAGCAGAGGGGACAGGGGGCCTGCGACTGAAGCTTTCTTT.

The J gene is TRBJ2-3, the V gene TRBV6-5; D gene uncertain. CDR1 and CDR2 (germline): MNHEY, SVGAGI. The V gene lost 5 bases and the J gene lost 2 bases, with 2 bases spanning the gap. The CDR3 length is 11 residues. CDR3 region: CASSPTDTQYF. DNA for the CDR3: TGTGCCAGCAGTCCCACAGATACGCAGTATTTT.

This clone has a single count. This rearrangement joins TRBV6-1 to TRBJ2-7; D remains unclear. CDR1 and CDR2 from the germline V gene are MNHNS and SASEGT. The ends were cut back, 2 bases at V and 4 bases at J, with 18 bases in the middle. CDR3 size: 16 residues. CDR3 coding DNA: TGTGCCAGCAGTGAAATTCGGCCTCTCTCCTTTTACGAGCAGTACTTC. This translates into CASSEIRPLSFYEQYF.